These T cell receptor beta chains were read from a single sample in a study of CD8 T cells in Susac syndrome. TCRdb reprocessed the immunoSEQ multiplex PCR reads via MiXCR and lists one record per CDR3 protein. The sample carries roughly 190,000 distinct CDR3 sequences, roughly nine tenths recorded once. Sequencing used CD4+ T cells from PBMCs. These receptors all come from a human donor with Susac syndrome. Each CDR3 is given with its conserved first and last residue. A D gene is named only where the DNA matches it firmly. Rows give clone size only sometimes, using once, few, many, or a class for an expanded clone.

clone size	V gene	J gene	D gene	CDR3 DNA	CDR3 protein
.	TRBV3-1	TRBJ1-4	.	TGTGCCAGCAGCCAGGTGGATGAAAAACTGTTTTTT	CASSQVDEKLFF
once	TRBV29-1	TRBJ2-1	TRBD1	TGCAGCGTTTCGGGACAGGGCCATGAGCAGTTCTTC	CSVSGQGHEQFF
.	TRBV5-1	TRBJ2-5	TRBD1	TGCGCCAGCAGCTTGGTTGGGACAGATCAAGAGACCCAGTACTTC	CASSLVGTDQETQYF
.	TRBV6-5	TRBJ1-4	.	TGTGCCAGCAGTTACGAGCGACCGCCGAATGAAAAACTGTTTTTT	CASSYERPPNEKLFF
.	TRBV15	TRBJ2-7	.	TGTGCCACCAGCAGAGACAGGGTCTCCTACGAGCAGTACTTC	CATSRDRVSYEQYF
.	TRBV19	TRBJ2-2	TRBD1	TGTGCCAGTAGTGGGACAGGGGGCGCATCGGCGACCGGGGAGCTGTTTTTT	CASSGTGGASATGELFF
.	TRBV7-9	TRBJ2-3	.	TGTGCCAGCAGCTTAACAGGGCTGGAGACAGATACGCAGTATTTT	CASSLTGLETDTQYF
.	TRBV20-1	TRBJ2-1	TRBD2	TGCAGTGCTAGAGGACTCCGGGGACTAGCCGTCAATGAGCAGTTCTTC	CSARGLRGLAVNEQFF
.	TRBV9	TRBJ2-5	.	TGTGCCAGCAGCGTAGATCCCAAAGAGACCCAGTACTTC	CASSVDPKETQYF
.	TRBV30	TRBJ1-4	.	TGTGCCTGGGCCGGGACAACAGCAACTAATGAAAAACTGTTTTTT	CAWAGTTATNEKLFF
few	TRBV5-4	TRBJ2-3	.	TGTGCCAGCAGCTTGCCAGCTAGCACAGATACGCAGTATTTT	CASSLPASTDTQYF
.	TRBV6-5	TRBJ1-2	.	TGTGCCAGCAGTTACTCAAGGGGAGCTAACTATGGCTACACCTTC	CASSYSRGANYGYTF
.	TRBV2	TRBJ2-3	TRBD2	TGTGCCAGCAGTGGACTAGCGGGGGGAACAGATACGCAGTATTTT	CASSGLAGGTDTQYF
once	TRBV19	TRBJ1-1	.	TGTGCCAGTAGTACCCGACGAGGGAACACTGAAGCTTTCTTT	CASSTRRGNTEAFF
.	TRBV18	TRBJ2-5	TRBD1	TGTGCCAGCTCACCGGACAGGGGATTACAAGAGACCCAGTACTTC	CASSPDRGLQETQYF
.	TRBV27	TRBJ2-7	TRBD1	TGTGCCAGCAGAAAGAAACAGGGGAGCTCCTACGAGCAGTACTTC	CASRKKQGSSYEQYF
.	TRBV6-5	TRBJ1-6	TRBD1	TGTGCCAGCAGTTACTCCCCGGGACAGGGCGATTCACCCCTCCACTTT	CASSYSPGQGDSPLHF
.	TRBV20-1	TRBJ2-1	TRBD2	TGCAGTGCCGGGACTAGCGGGGGGAAAACGTACAATGAGCAGTTCTTC	CSAGTSGGKTYNEQFF
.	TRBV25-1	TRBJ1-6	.	TGTGCCAGCAGTGAATGGAGGACAGTTAATTCACCCCTCCACTTT	CASSEWRTVNSPLHF
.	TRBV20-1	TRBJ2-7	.	TGCAGTGCTAGAGATTATTCTGGGAGCTCCTACGAGCAGTACTTC	CSARDYSGSSYEQYF
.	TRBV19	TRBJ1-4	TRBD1	TGTGCCAGTAGACCGACAGGGGGGAAAGAAAAACTGTTTTTT	CASRPTGGKEKLFF
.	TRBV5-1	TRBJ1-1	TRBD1	TGCGCCAGCAGCCAAATGGGACAGGGGAACACTGAAGCTTTCTTT	CASSQMGQGNTEAFF
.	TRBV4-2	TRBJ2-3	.	TGTGCCAGCAGCCAAGACTATACCCCCCGGGGTTACACAGATACGCAGTATTTT	CASSQDYTPRGYTDTQYF